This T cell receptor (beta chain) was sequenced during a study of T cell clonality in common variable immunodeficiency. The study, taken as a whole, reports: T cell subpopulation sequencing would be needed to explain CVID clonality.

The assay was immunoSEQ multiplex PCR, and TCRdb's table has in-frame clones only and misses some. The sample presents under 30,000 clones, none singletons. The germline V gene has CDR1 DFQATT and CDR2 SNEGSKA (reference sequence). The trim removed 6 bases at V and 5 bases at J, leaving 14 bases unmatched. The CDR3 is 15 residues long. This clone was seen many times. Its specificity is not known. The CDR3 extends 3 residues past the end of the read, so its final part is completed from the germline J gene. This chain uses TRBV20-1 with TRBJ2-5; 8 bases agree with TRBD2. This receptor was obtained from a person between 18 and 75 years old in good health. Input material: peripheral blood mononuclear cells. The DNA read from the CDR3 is TGCAGTGCCGCATTCTCCGCGGGGGGCGGCGAGACC. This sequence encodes CSAAFSAGGGET. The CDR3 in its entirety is CSAAFSAGGGETQYF.